This entry is about one T cell receptor (beta chain). An end of the junction does not agree with germline; a read error may underlie this. Profiling that covered TCR beta VDJ and CDR3 relied on genomic DNA as its template. TCRdb analysed the reads with MiXCR anew, one entry per CDR3 protein. The sample holds fewer than 200,000 distinct CDR3 sequences, 45% to 60% seen once. The data stem from a study of CD8+CD57+ T cells in acquired aplastic anemia. Patients chosen for sequencing had CD8+CD57+ cells that had expanded, as shown by flow cytometry. Germline loops: CDR1 KGHDR, CDR2 SFDVKD. The CDR3 is 14 residues long.

The clonotype comes from a human donor with aplastic anemia. The chain recombines TRBV24-1 with TRBJ2-2, with a possible D match to TRBD2 (6 bases). The sequenced sample consisted of sorted CD4+, CD8+, or CD8+CD57+ T cells (not recorded which) from PBMCs. The CDR3 region is CATSGWDGTGGLFF. Here the CDR3 DNA reads TGTGCCACCAGTGGATGGGACGGTACCGGGGGGCTGTTTTTT.